The source of this T cell receptor beta chain is a study of cytomegalovirus exposure and HLA in healthy donors. Overall study: Unique TCRs numbering roughly 85 million, obtained from HLA-typed donors, made up an early data release.

The J segment lost 0 bases and the V segment lost 5 bases, leaving 4 bases of the junction unmatched. Germline lookup yields CDR1 SGHRS and CDR2 YFSETQ. The CDR3 is made up of 15 amino acids. The PCR was carried out with 60 Vbeta primers and 13 Jbeta primers. TCRdb's table, derived via immunoSEQ multiplex PCR, lists solely in-frame clones and lacks some. The sample shows 210,000 or so clones, about 84% of them seen only once. This sequence was found in a human donor in good health. The rearrangement uses TRBV5-1 and TRBJ2-2; TRBD2 agrees at 7 bases. The specimen sequenced was PBMCs. The chain's CDR3 is CASRERGPNTGELFF. The CDR3 DNA follows: TGCGCCAGCAGAGAGCGGGGCCCGAACACCGGGGAGCTGTTTTTT.